The 11 T cell receptor beta chains listed next were all sequenced from one sample in a study of siplizumab effects on memory and regulatory T cells (dated by TCRdb to about 2019). Library construction relied on the immunoSEQ multiplex PCR assay. TCRdb holds this immuneACCESS table with in-frame rearrangements only. Some clones are missing; in checked studies, unresolved V genes explain under half, and the rest has no known cause. The sample records more than 50,000 clones, 90% to 95% of which are singletons. 30% to 40% of the sample belongs to the ten largest clones. The sample comprised CD8+ T cells sorted from blood. The receptor set was obtained from a human donor in good health.

V and J are TRBV30 and TRBJ2-5; D may be TRBD2 (6 bases). This CDR3 has 15 residues. With 4 bases removed from V and 4 bases from J, the gap between germline ends came to 19 bases. CDR1 is GTSNPN, CDR2 SVGIG, per germline (reference sequence). CDR3 sequence: CAWTGGARRGETQYF. The CDR3 region has the DNA TGTGCCTGGACCGGAGGGGCCAGGCGGGGAGAGACCCAGTACTTC.

This clone was observed once. The V and J genes are TRBV7-3 and TRBJ2-7; 8 nucleotides align to TRBD1. The V gene end was trimmed by 5 bases and the J gene end by 3 bases; junction bases not matched to a gene: 12. Germline V lookup: CDR1 SGHTA, CDR2 FQGTGA. The CDR3 is 16 residues long. The CDR3 DNA sequence: TGTGCCAGCAGCGGTTCGCTGACAGGGGCGAGCTACGAGCAGTACTTC. Translating it yields CASSGSLTGASYEQYF. Combining the CDR3 with reference TRBV7-3 and TRBJ2-7 gives the whole variable domain GAGVSQTPSNKVTEKGKYVELRCDPISGHTALYWYRQSLGQGPEFLIYFQGTGAADDSGLPNDRFFAVRPEGSVSTLKIQRTERGDSAVYLCASSGSLTGASYEQYFGPGTRLTVT.

V gene TRBV27 combines with J gene TRBJ2-1, with 11 bases aligning to TRBD2. Germline V gives CDR1 MNHEY, CDR2 SMNVEV (reference sequence). With V trimmed by 5 bases and J by 10 bases, 7 bases remained unmatched. This CDR3 is 14 amino acids long. The CDR3 is CASSPLAGVEEQFF. The CDR3, as DNA: TGTGCCAGCAGTCCACTAGCGGGAGTTGAGGAGCAGTTCTTC.

V usage is TRBV27 and J usage is TRBJ2-5; D unresolved. Germline V lookup: CDR1 MNHEY, CDR2 SMNVEV (reference sequence). The CDR3 has 15 residues. Trimming took 2 bases from V and 2 from J, leaving 12 bases between them. DNA for the CDR3: TGTGCCAGCAGTTTAATACCGGCCCTACAAGAGACCCAGTACTTC. Encoded protein: CASSLIPALQETQYF.

The gene calls are TRBV9 and TRBJ2-3; 8 nucleotides line up with TRBD1. This CDR3 comprises 15 residues. Germline lookup yields CDR1 SGDLS and CDR2 YYNGEE. V was clipped by 5 bases and J by 3 bases; unmatched bases: 8. As DNA, the CDR3 is TGTGCCAGCAGTACCACAGGGGGATATACAGATACGCAGTATTTT. It codes for CASSTTGGYTDTQYF.

The J gene is TRBJ2-7, the V gene TRBV5-4; unclear D gene. CDR1 and CDR2 from the germline V gene are SGHNT and YYREEE (reference sequence). Trimming removed 0 bases at V and 6 bases at J, with 19 bases between. The CDR3 runs 16 residues. The CDR3 DNA sequence: TGTGCCAGCAGCTTGGTCGGACCGCGCCCCTTGGCCGAGCAGTACTTC. Its protein is CASSLVGPRPLAEQYF.

The chain has TRBV19 and TRBJ2-1; D might be TRBD1 or TRBD2, each matching 5 bases. Between the trimmed V and J ends, which lost 4 bases and 8 bases, there was a span of 15 bases. There are 14 residues in the CDR3. Germline V gene sequence: CDR1 LNHDA, CDR2 SQIVND (reference sequence). CDR3 nucleotide sequence: TGTGCCAGTAGTAGAGCGAAGTTGGGGGATGAGCAGTTCTTC. Translation: CASSRAKLGDEQFF.

This clone showed up just a few times. This chain links TRBV5-4 with TRBJ2-3, with TRBD2 identical over 13 bases. CDR1 and CDR2 (germline): SGHNT, YYREEE (reference sequence). J lost 4 bases, V lost 4 bases, and 3 bases had no gene match. CDR3 length: 15 amino acids. The CDR3 DNA is TGTGCCAGCAGCCGGACTAGCGGGAGCTCAGATACGCAGTATTTT. As protein: CASSRTSGSSDTQYF.

CDR3 in amino acids: CASFPEKAATNEKLFF. CDR3 nucleotides: TGTGCCAGTTTTCCCGAGAAGGCCGCAACTAATGAAAAACTGTTTTTT. The chain joins TRBV2 to TRBJ1-4; D call uncertain. The CDR3 extends over 16 amino acids. V was trimmed by 9 bases and J by 0 bases, leaving 17 bases between them. Germline V CDR1 and CDR2: SNHLY, FYNNEI. Looking up the rest from reference TRBV2 and TRBJ1-4 gives the full variable domain: EPEVTQTPSHQVTQMGQEVILRCVPISNHLYFYWYRQILGQKVEFLVSFYNNEISEKSEIFDDQFSVERPDGSNFTLKIRSTKLEDSAMYFCASFPEKAATNEKLFFGSGTQLSVL.

V is TRBV7-9 and J is TRBJ2-7; no clear D gene. CDR3 size: 14 residues. The V end was cut by 5 bases, the J end by 3 bases, with 14 bases between. Germline loops: CDR1 SEHNR, CDR2 FQNEAQ (reference sequence). Here the CDR3 reads CASSAAENLYEQYF. The CDR3 DNA follows: TGTGCCAGCAGCGCGGCGGAGAACCTCTACGAGCAGTACTTC.

This chain joins TRBV14 and TRBJ1-2, with TRBD1 identical over 7 bases. The CDR3 is 15 amino acids. V shed 3 bases and J 6 bases; nucleotides not matched to a gene: 10. CDR1 and CDR2 (germline): SGHDN, FVKESK. The CDR3 loop is CASSHAETGIHGYTF. The CDR3 DNA sequence: TGTGCCAGCAGCCATGCTGAGACAGGGATCCATGGCTACACCTTC.